These 26 T cell receptor beta chains came from one sample sequenced in a study of cytomegalovirus exposure and HLA in healthy donors. Researchers ran the PCR with 60 Vbeta and 13 Jbeta primers. Profiling relied on immunoSEQ multiplex PCR, and the TCRdb table lists in-frame clones only, not all of them. The data hold some 150,000 clones, with 76% observed a single time. Sequenced sample: PBMCs. The receptors were sampled from a female donor in good health and CMV-seropositive.

This chain connects TRBV6-5 to TRBJ1-5; D is possibly TRBD1 (5 bases). The CDR3 has 15 amino acids. V lost 2 bases and J lost 1, with 9 bases in between. The germline V gene encodes CDR1 MNHEY and CDR2 SVGAGI. The CDR3 sequence is CASSYKGFSNQPQHF. As DNA, the CDR3 is TGTGCCAGCAGTTACAAGGGGTTCAGCAATCAGCCCCAGCATTTT.

This clone has a handful of counts. This chain links TRBV4-2 with TRBJ1-2; D is undetermined. Germline assignment: CDR1 LGHNA and CDR2 YNFKEQ. The CDR3 length is 15 residues. The ends were cut back, 0 bases at V and 6 bases at J, with 14 bases in the middle. The CDR3 sequence: CASSQEDGGLHGYTF. CDR3 coding DNA: TGTGCCAGCAGCCAAGAAGACGGAGGTTTGCATGGCTACACCTTC.

The CDR3 DNA reads as TGTGCCAGCGACTCCGGGGAGCTCGGGGCCAACGTCCTGACTTTC. Its protein product is CASDSGELGANVLTF. V usage is TRBV6-1 and J usage is TRBJ2-6; a possible D gene is TRBD2 (5 bases). This CDR3 has 15 amino acids. V was trimmed by 8 bases and J by 4 bases, leaving 15 bases between them. Germline CDR1 MNHNS, CDR2 SASEGT.

The V call is TRBV9, the J call TRBJ2-1, with TRBD2 identical over 9 bases. The CDR3 is 16 amino acids. Trimming removed 0 bases from V and 6 bases from J; junction bases left unmatched: 7. Germline loops: CDR1 SGDLS, CDR2 YYNGEE. This CDR3 is CASSVDIAGASNEQFF. CDR3 DNA: TGTGCCAGCAGCGTAGACATAGCGGGGGCCTCCAATGAGCAGTTCTTC.

V gene TRBV19 combines with J gene TRBJ2-1; 11 bases map to TRBD2. Germline V CDR1 and CDR2: LNHDA, SQIVND (reference sequence). J gave up 6 bases and V 8 bases, and 6 bases lay outside the gene matches. The CDR3 consists of 14 residues. Here the CDR3 DNA reads TGTGCCAGTGCAACGGGACTAGCGGCCAATGAGCAGTTCTTC. This encodes CASATGLAANEQFF.

The chain links TRBV6-4 to TRBJ2-3; the match to TRBD2 covers 11 bases. This CDR3 region has 15 residues. CDR1 is MRHNA and CDR2 is SNTAGT in the germline V gene. Trimming cost V 6 bases and J 4 bases; bases outside gene matches: 6. The DNA of the CDR3 is TGTGCCAGCAGCGAGACTAGCGGGATCGCAGATACGCAGTATTTT. Translating gives CASSETSGIADTQYF.

The V gene is TRBV7-9, the J gene TRBJ2-1; D unclear. CDR3 length equals 13 residues. Germline loops: CDR1 SEHNR, CDR2 FQNEAQ (reference sequence). Trimming cost V 5 bases and J 6 bases, with 11 bases left between them. CDR3 sequence: CASSPQVSNEQFF. The CDR3 coding sequence is TGTGCCAGCAGCCCCCAGGTTTCCAATGAGCAGTTCTTC.

This chain connects TRBV6-5 to TRBJ1-6, with TRBD1 identical over 7 bases. Germline loops: CDR1 MNHEY, CDR2 SVGAGI. The CDR3 runs to 16 residues. The trim removed 0 bases at V and 6 bases at J, leaving 5 bases unmatched. CDR3: CASSYSGQTSNSPLHF. The CDR3 DNA reads TGTGCCAGCAGTTACTCGGGACAGACAAGTAATTCACCCCTCCACTTT.

The rearrangement uses TRBV28 and TRBJ1-5; the D gene is possibly TRBD1 (5 bases). CDR3 size: 14 residues. CDR1 and CDR2 from the germline V gene are MDHEN and SYDVKM. Trimming removed 7 bases at V and 0 bases at J, with 10 bases between. The CDR3 sequence: CASTAGFSNQPQHF. As DNA, the CDR3 is TGTGCCAGCACGGCAGGGTTTAGCAATCAGCCCCAGCATTTT.

The CDR3 protein is CASSPGQNQPQHF. The CDR3 coding sequence is TGTGCCAGCTCACCCGGACAAAATCAGCCCCAGCATTTT. The rearrangement links TRBV18 to TRBJ1-5, with a possible D match to TRBD1 (5 bases). The CDR3 length is 13 residues. Germline CDR1 reads KGHSH; CDR2 reads LQKENI. Trimming removed 3 bases from V and 4 bases from J, with 7 bases in between.

The rearrangement joins TRBV4-1 to TRBJ2-3; 11 nucleotides align to TRBD2. The CDR3 loop spans 15 amino acids. Germline V CDR1 and CDR2: MGHRA, YSYEKL. Trimming cost V 2 bases and J 3 bases; bases outside gene matches: 1. The CDR3 nucleotides are TGCGCCAGCAGCCAAACTAGCGGGGGTACAGATACGCAGTATTTT. As protein: CASSQTSGGTDTQYF.

A few counts support this clone. The chain links TRBV6-1 to TRBJ1-2; D gene unclear. The germline CDR1 and CDR2 sequences are MNHNS and SASEGT. CDR3 size: 12 residues. Deletions cut 6 bases from V and 2 bases from J, with 7 bases between. In nucleotides, the CDR3 is TGTGCCAGCAGGGCAGGAAACTATGGCTACACCTTC. Protein: CASRAGNYGYTF.

This chain's CDR3 is CASSLRGFGEKLFF. DNA of the CDR3: TGTGCCAGCAGTCTCAGGGGATTTGGGGAAAAACTGTTTTTT. V and J are TRBV6-5 and TRBJ1-4; perhaps TRBD1 as D (6 bases). V lost 5 bases and J 8 bases, leaving 15 bases between the germline ends. Germline-derived CDR1 and CDR2 are MNHEY and SVGAGI. This CDR3 is built from 14 residues.

The gene calls are TRBV14 and TRBJ2-2, with D hard to call. CDR3 size: 16 residues. V lost 5 bases, J lost 1 base, and 14 bases lay in between. Germline V CDR1 and CDR2: SGHDN, FVKESK. The CDR3 reads CASSKKETWNTGELFF. As DNA, the CDR3 is TGTGCCAGCAGCAAGAAGGAGACCTGGAACACCGGGGAGCTGTTTTTT.

The rearrangement links TRBV18 to TRBJ2-3; 11 bases are a match to TRBD2. The CDR3 spans 16 residues. Germline assignment: CDR1 KGHSH and CDR2 LQKENI. V lost 0 bases to trimming and J lost 4 bases; unmatched junction nucleotides: 3. The DNA for the CDR3 is TGTGCCAGCTCACCACCAACTAGCGGGAGAGCAGATACGCAGTATTTT. Protein sequence: CASSPPTSGRADTQYF.

This chain links TRBV7-9 with TRBJ2-5, with D hard to call. The J call may not be correct, given that the DNA end is closer to TRBJ2-7. The germline gives CDR1 SEHNR, CDR2 FQNEAQ (reference sequence). The CDR3 is made up of 11 amino acids. Written as DNA, the CDR3 is TGTGCCAGCAGCTACTACTACGAGCAGTACTTC. Translation: CASSYYYEQYF.

In the case of this clone: One junction end does not reproduce the germline sequence, and a read error may be involved. V is TRBV10-3 and J is TRBJ1-3; D remains ambiguous. Germline lookup yields CDR1 ENHRY and CDR2 SYGVKD. The CDR3 is made up of 14 amino acids. CDR3 bases: TGTGCCATCAGTGGAAGAGGGTCTGAAAACACCATATATTTT. Translating it yields CAISGRGSENTIYF.

The gene calls are TRBV2 and TRBJ1-1; 9 nucleotides match TRBD1. V lost 5 bases, J lost 1 base, and 5 bases stayed unmatched. Germline V gives CDR1 SNHLY, CDR2 FYNNEI. This CDR3 is 15 amino acids long. In DNA form, the CDR3 reads TGTGCCAGCAGTCTACAGGGGGCGCCGAACACTGAAGCTTTCTTT. Residues: CASSLQGAPNTEAFF.

The chain is built from TRBV7-2 and TRBJ2-3; D is unclear. CDR1 and CDR2 (germline): SGHTA, FQGNSA. CDR3 length: 15 residues. The ends were cut back, 3 bases at V and 1 base at J, with 11 bases in the middle. The CDR3 protein is CASSFQPGGTDTQYF. The CDR3 DNA follows: TGTGCCAGCAGCTTTCAGCCGGGTGGCACAGATACGCAGTATTTT.

This clone was seen only a few times. The chain uses TRBV5-4 and TRBJ2-3; TRBD2 matches 9 bases. Germline lookup yields CDR1 SGHNT and CDR2 YYREEE (reference sequence). The CDR3 runs to 17 residues. V was clipped by 2 bases and J by 2 bases; unmatched bases: 9. The CDR3 here is CASSLQLTSGSTDTQYF. The CDR3 coding sequence is TGTGCCAGCAGCTTACAACTGACTAGCGGATCCACAGATACGCAGTATTTT.

This chain joins TRBV7-8 and TRBJ1-4, with TRBD1 matching over 7 bases. V was pared by 4 bases and J by 4 bases, with 15 bases of the junction left unmatched. The CDR3 consists of 18 residues. Germline values: CDR1 SGHVS, CDR2 FQNEAQ. The CDR3 DNA follows: TGTGCCAGCAGCTACGACAGGGCTTTCGGAGTTAATAATGAAAAACTGTTTTTT. Protein sequence: CASSYDRAFGVNNEKLFF.

In this sample, this clone turned up once. V is TRBV19 and J is TRBJ2-1; possibly TRBD1 for D (6 bases). CDR1 LNHDA and CDR2 SQIVND come from the germline V gene (reference sequence). The CDR3 contains 14 residues. The V end was cut by 5 bases, the J end by 7 bases, with 15 bases between. The CDR3 loop reads CASSSWDIRNEQFF. Here the CDR3 DNA reads TGTGCCAGTAGTTCTTGGGACATTCGGAATGAGCAGTTCTTC. The variable domain in full, with the rest retrieved from reference TRBV19 and TRBJ2-1, is DGGITQSPKYLFRKEGQNVTLSCEQNLNHDAMYWYRQDPGQGLRLIYYSQIVNDFQKGDIAEGYSVSREKKESFPLTVTSAQKNPTAFYLCASSSWDIRNEQFFGPGTRLTVL.

The V call is TRBV4-2, the J call TRBJ2-1; the match to TRBD2 covers 8 bases. The CDR3 covers 19 residues. Germline trimming cut 1 base from V and 0 bases from J; bases unmatched to any gene: 11. Germline CDR1 is LGHNA and CDR2 is YNFKEQ. The DNA for the CDR3 is TGTGCCAGCAGCCAAGGGCTGGGGACTAGTCAAGTCTCCTACAATGAGCAGTTCTTC. Residues: CASSQGLGTSQVSYNEQFF.

The rearrangement joins TRBV27 to TRBJ2-1, with 7 bases aligning to TRBD1. The CDR3 has 15 residues. J lost 2 bases, V lost 3 bases, and 4 bases had no gene match. CDR1 and CDR2 (germline): MNHEY, SMNVEV (reference sequence). The CDR3 nucleotides read TGTGCCAGCAGTTTTACGGACAGGCCCTACAATGAGCAGTTCTTC. Amino acids: CASSFTDRPYNEQFF.

This chain joins TRBV5-4 and TRBJ1-2, with 10 bases identical to TRBD1. After removal of 4 bases from V and 7 bases from J, the junction contained 7 bases not matched to a gene. Germline V gene sequence: CDR1 SGHNT, CDR2 YYREEE (reference sequence). The CDR3 loop spans 14 amino acids. DNA for the CDR3: TGTGCCAGCAGCCGTAGACAGGGGGCTTCTGGCTACACCTTC. This gives the protein CASSRRQGASGYTF. The variable domain in full, with the rest retrieved from reference TRBV5-4 and TRBJ1-2, is ETGVTQSPTHLIKTRGQQVTLRCSSQSGHNTVSWYQQALGQGPQFIFQYYREEENGRGNFPPRFSGLQFPNYSSELNVNALELDDSALYLCASSRRQGASGYTFGSGTRLTVV.

The V gene is TRBV9, the J gene TRBJ1-1; D is undetermined. This CDR3 comprises 15 residues. V was trimmed by 4 bases and J by 1 base, leaving 14 bases between them. Germline lookup yields CDR1 SGDLS and CDR2 YYNGEE. CDR3 sequence (DNA): TGTGCCAGCAGCTTCTCCTCGAGGCAGAACACTGAAGCTTTCTTT. Residues: CASSFSSRQNTEAFF.